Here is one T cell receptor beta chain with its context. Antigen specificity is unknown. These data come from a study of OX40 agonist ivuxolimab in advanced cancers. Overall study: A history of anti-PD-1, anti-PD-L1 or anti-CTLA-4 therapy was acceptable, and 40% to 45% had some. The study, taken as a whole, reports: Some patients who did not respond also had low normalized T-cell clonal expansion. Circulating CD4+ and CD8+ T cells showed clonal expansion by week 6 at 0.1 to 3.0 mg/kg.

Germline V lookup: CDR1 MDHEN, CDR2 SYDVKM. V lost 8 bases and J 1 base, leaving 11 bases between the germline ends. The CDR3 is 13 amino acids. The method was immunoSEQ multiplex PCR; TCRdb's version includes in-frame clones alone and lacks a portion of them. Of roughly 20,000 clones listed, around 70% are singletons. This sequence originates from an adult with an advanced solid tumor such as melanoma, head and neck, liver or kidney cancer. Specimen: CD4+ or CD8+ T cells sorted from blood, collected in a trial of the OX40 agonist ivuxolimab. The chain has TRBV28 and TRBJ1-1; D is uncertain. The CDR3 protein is CASAYPQNTEAFF. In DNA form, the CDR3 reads TGTGCCAGCGCCTACCCTCAGAACACTGAAGCTTTCTTT. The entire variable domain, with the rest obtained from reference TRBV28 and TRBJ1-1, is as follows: DVKVTQSSRYLVKRTGEKVFLECVQDMDHENMFWYRQDPGLGLRLIYFSYDVKMKEKGDIPEGYSVSREKKERFSLILESASTNQTSMYLCASAYPQNTEAFFGQGTRLTVV.